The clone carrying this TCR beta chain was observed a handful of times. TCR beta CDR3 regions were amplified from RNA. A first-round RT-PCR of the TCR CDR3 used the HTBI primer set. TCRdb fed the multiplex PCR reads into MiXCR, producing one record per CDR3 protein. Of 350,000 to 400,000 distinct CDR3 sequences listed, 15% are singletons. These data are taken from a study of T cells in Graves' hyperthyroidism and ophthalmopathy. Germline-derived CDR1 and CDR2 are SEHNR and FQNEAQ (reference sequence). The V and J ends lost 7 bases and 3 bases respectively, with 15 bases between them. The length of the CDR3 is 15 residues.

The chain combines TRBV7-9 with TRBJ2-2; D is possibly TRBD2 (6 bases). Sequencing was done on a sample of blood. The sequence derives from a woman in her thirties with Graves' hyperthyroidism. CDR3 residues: CASTIQGGDTGELFF. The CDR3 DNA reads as TGTGCCAGCACCATACAAGGAGGGGACACCGGGGAGCTGTTTTTT.